A selection of T cell receptor beta chains follows, all from one sample in a study of blood T cell repertoires in COVID-19. Measured with immunoSEQ multiplex PCR; TCRdb has only the in-frame clones, and not every one. The sample holds fewer than 100,000 clones, more than 70% seen once. The specimen sequenced was peripheral blood. The receptors here all came from a man aged 65-85 years with acute or convalescent COVID-19. CDR3s include the opening cysteine and the closing phenylalanine or tryptophan. A D gene is named only where the DNA matches it firmly. For some rows the clone size is stated as once, few or many, or as a class when expanded; others skip it.

j_gene: TRBJ1-1
v_gene: TRBV5-4
abundance: NA
d_gene: NA
CDR3aa: CAFQDSLNTEAFF
CDR3nt: TGTGCCTTCCAGGATTCCCTGAATACTGAAGCTTTCTTT

j_gene: TRBJ2-3
v_gene: TRBV4-1
abundance: NA
d_gene: TRBD1
CDR3aa: CASSRLGQGRRTDTQYF
CDR3nt: TGCGCCAGCAGCCGCTTGGGACAGGGAAGACGCACAGATACGCAGTATTTT

j_gene: TRBJ2-4
v_gene: TRBV7-7
abundance: NA
d_gene: TRBD2
CDR3aa: CASSLGGTSGSNIQYF
CDR3nt: TGTGCTAGCAGCTTAGGTGGGACTAGCGGGAGTAACATTCAGTACTTC

j_gene: TRBJ1-2
v_gene: TRBV12-3/TRBV12-4
abundance: NA
d_gene: NA
CDR3aa: CASSPDSYGYTF
CDR3nt: TGTGCCAGCAGTCCCGACAGCTATGGCTACACCTTC

j_gene: TRBJ2-5
v_gene: TRBV5-1
abundance: NA
d_gene: TRBD2
CDR3aa: CASSDLRLAGDLETQYF
CDR3nt: TGCGCCAGCAGCGATTTGCGACTAGCGGGAGACTTGGAGACCCAGTACTTC

j_gene: TRBJ2-7
v_gene: TRBV19
abundance: NA
d_gene: TRBD2
CDR3aa: CASSPVLAGTPYEQYF
CDR3nt: TGTGCCAGTAGTCCCGTACTAGCGGGAACCCCCTACGAGCAGTACTTC

j_gene: TRBJ2-5
v_gene: TRBV7-3
abundance: few
d_gene: TRBD2
CDR3aa: CASSSGLGGRETQYF
CDR3nt: TGTGCCAGCAGCTCGGGACTAGGCGGACGGGAGACCCAGTACTTC

j_gene: TRBJ2-5
v_gene: TRBV19
abundance: few
d_gene: TRBD2
CDR3aa: CASSSRTSGRGKDQETQYF
CDR3nt: TGTGCCAGTAGTTCCAGGACTAGCGGGAGGGGAAAGGACCAAGAGACCCAGTACTTC

j_gene: TRBJ2-1
v_gene: TRBV9
abundance: NA
d_gene: TRBD2
CDR3aa: CASSSDSGRYNEQFF
CDR3nt: TGTGCCAGCAGCTCCGACAGCGGGAGATACAATGAGCAGTTCTTC

j_gene: TRBJ1-5
v_gene: TRBV6-5
abundance: NA
d_gene: TRBD1
CDR3aa: CASSPRDRGRQPQHF
CDR3nt: TGTGCCAGCAGCCCCCGGGACAGGGGGCGTCAGCCCCAGCATTTT

j_gene: TRBJ1-1
v_gene: TRBV5-1
abundance: NA
d_gene: NA
CDR3aa: CASSTGGHTAEAFF
CDR3nt: TGCGCCAGCAGCACTGGAGGCCACACCGCCGAAGCTTTCTTT

j_gene: TRBJ2-5
v_gene: TRBV5-4
abundance: NA
d_gene: TRBD2
CDR3aa: CASSFGRGEETQYF
CDR3nt: TGTGCCAGCAGCTTCGGGAGGGGGGAAGAGACCCAGTACTTC

j_gene: TRBJ1-3
v_gene: TRBV5-4
abundance: NA
d_gene: TRBD1
CDR3aa: CASFLAGGNTIYF
CDR3nt: TGTGCCAGCTTCTTGGCAGGGGGGAACACCATATATTTT

j_gene: TRBJ2-5
v_gene: TRBV3-1/TRBV3-2
abundance: NA
d_gene: TRBD2
CDR3aa: CASSGEPGLAGEGETQYF
CDR3nt: TGTGCCAGCAGCGGTGAACCGGGGCTAGCGGGAGAGGGAGAGACCCAGTACTTC

j_gene: TRBJ2-3
v_gene: TRBV7-2
abundance: few
d_gene: NA
CDR3aa: CASSLGSQGTDTQYF
CDR3nt: TGTGCCAGCAGCTTAGGGTCGCAGGGCACAGATACGCAGTATTTT

j_gene: TRBJ2-1
v_gene: TRBV24-1
abundance: NA
d_gene: TRBD1
CDR3aa: CATSDLRTGANEQFF
CDR3nt: TGTGCCACCAGTGATTTGCGGACAGGTGCTAATGAGCAGTTCTTC

j_gene: TRBJ2-7
v_gene: TRBV19
abundance: NA
d_gene: TRBD1
CDR3aa: CATSKVGQGSYEQYF
CDR3nt: TGTGCCACCAGTAAGGTGGGACAGGGGTCCTACGAGCAGTACTTC

j_gene: TRBJ2-5
v_gene: TRBV5-5
abundance: NA
d_gene: NA
CDR3aa: CASSRQGETQYF
CDR3nt: TGTGCCAGCAGTCGTCAGGGGGAGACCCAGTACTTC

j_gene: TRBJ1-6
v_gene: TRBV4-3
abundance: NA
d_gene: NA
CDR3aa: CASSRVRVGNSPLHF
CDR3nt: TGCGCCAGCAGCCGGGTCAGGGTGGGGAATTCACCCCTCCACTTT

j_gene: TRBJ2-2
v_gene: TRBV2
abundance: NA
d_gene: TRBD1
CDR3aa: CASSLQGAGELFF
CDR3nt: TGTGCCAGCAGCCTACAGGGGGCCGGGGAGCTGTTTTTT

j_gene: TRBJ2-7
v_gene: TRBV28
abundance: NA
d_gene: TRBD1
CDR3aa: CASRRQGIYEQYF
CDR3nt: TGTGCCAGCCGACGACAGGGGATCTACGAGCAGTACTTC

j_gene: TRBJ1-3
v_gene: TRBV15
abundance: NA
d_gene: NA
CDR3aa: CATSGAFGNTIYF
CDR3nt: TGTGCCACCAGCGGGGCGTTTGGAAACACCATATATTTT

j_gene: TRBJ1-1
v_gene: TRBV14
abundance: NA
d_gene: NA
CDR3aa: CASSQGGLGTEAFF
CDR3nt: TGTGCCAGCAGCCAGGGCGGGTTGGGTACTGAAGCTTTCTTT

j_gene: TRBJ2-2
v_gene: TRBV5-1
abundance: NA
d_gene: TRBD1
CDR3aa: CASSSRPGQGSSTGELFF
CDR3nt: TGCGCCAGCAGCTCCCGTCCTGGACAGGGGTCAAGTACCGGGGAGCTGTTTTTT

j_gene: TRBJ1-1
v_gene: TRBV15
abundance: NA
d_gene: TRBD1
CDR3aa: CATSSSGGLTEAFF
CDR3nt: TGTGCCACCAGCAGTTCAGGGGGCCTCACTGAAGCTTTCTTT

j_gene: TRBJ2-1
v_gene: TRBV24-1
abundance: NA
d_gene: TRBD2
CDR3aa: CATSDPGLAGNNEQFF
CDR3nt: TGTGCCACCAGTGATCCGGGACTAGCGGGGAACAATGAGCAGTTCTTC

j_gene: TRBJ2-3
v_gene: TRBV5-5
abundance: NA
d_gene: TRBD1
CDR3aa: CASSPRGTGVGDTQYF
CDR3nt: TGTGCCAGCAGCCCACGTGGGACAGGGGTCGGAGATACGCAGTATTTT

j_gene: TRBJ2-1
v_gene: TRBV21-1
abundance: NA
d_gene: NA
CDR3aa: CASSFRDKRRNEQFF
CDR3nt: TGTGCCAGCAGCTTCCGGGACAAGAGGCGGAATGAGCAGTTCTTC

j_gene: TRBJ1-1
v_gene: TRBV4-1
abundance: NA
d_gene: NA
CDR3aa: CASSLRSRDTEAFF
CDR3nt: TGCGCCAGCAGCCTGAGGAGTCGGGACACTGAAGCTTTCTTT

j_gene: TRBJ2-7
v_gene: TRBV9
abundance: NA
d_gene: TRBD1
CDR3aa: CASSVDRGAGYEQYF
CDR3nt: TGTGCCAGCAGCGTCGACAGGGGTGCTGGGTACGAGCAGTACTTC

j_gene: TRBJ2-2
v_gene: TRBV19
abundance: NA
d_gene: TRBD1
CDR3aa: CASRRTGDPRTGELFF
CDR3nt: TGTGCCAGTAGGCGTACAGGGGACCCACGCACCGGGGAGCTGTTTTTT

j_gene: TRBJ2-7
v_gene: TRBV7-6
abundance: few
d_gene: NA
CDR3aa: CASSSVQGYEQYF
CDR3nt: TGTGCCAGCAGCTCGGTCCAGGGTTACGAGCAGTACTTC

j_gene: TRBJ2-7
v_gene: TRBV19
abundance: NA
d_gene: NA
CDR3aa: CASSIAPFTYEQYF
CDR3nt: TGTGCCAGTAGTATAGCCCCGTTTACCTACGAGCAGTACTTC

j_gene: TRBJ2-4
v_gene: TRBV5-1
abundance: NA
d_gene: TRBD2
CDR3aa: CASSSSHRERGDIQYF
CDR3nt: TGCGCCAGCAGCTCCTCCCACCGGGAGCGGGGGGACATTCAGTACTTC

j_gene: TRBJ2-7
v_gene: TRBV28
abundance: NA
d_gene: NA
CDR3aa: CASSFPLNVRGTYEQYF
CDR3nt: TGTGCCAGCAGTTTTCCTCTAAACGTCCGAGGTACCTACGAGCAGTACTTC

j_gene: TRBJ2-5
v_gene: TRBV9
abundance: NA
d_gene: NA
CDR3aa: CASSVGSGAAETQYF
CDR3nt: TGTGCCAGCAGCGTAGGGTCGGGAGCGGCAGAGACCCAGTACTTC

j_gene: TRBJ1-3
v_gene: TRBV9
abundance: once
d_gene: NA
CDR3aa: CASSVAQGGNTIYF
CDR3nt: TGTGCCAGCAGCGTAGCACAGGGCGGAAACACCATATATTTT

j_gene: TRBJ2-3
v_gene: TRBV27
abundance: few
d_gene: NA
CDR3aa: CASSVGPFRSTDTQYF
CDR3nt: TGTGCCAGCAGTGTCGGTCCGTTTCGGAGCACAGATACGCAGTATTTT

j_gene: TRBJ1-1
v_gene: TRBV28
abundance: NA
d_gene: NA
CDR3aa: CASSLLEGYTEAFF
CDR3nt: TGTGCCAGCAGTTTATTGGAGGGTTACACTGAAGCTTTCTTT

j_gene: TRBJ2-2
v_gene: TRBV12-3/TRBV12-4
abundance: NA
d_gene: NA
CDR3aa: CASRQGLAGELFF
CDR3nt: TGTGCCAGCAGACAGGGATTAGCCGGGGAGCTGTTTTTT

j_gene: TRBJ1-1
v_gene: TRBV4-2
abundance: NA
d_gene: TRBD1
CDR3aa: CASSQVSQGDSTEAFF
CDR3nt: TGTGCCAGCAGCCAAGTCTCGCAGGGGGATAGCACTGAAGCTTTCTTT

j_gene: TRBJ2-7
v_gene: TRBV18
abundance: NA
d_gene: TRBD1
CDR3aa: CASSPGQGGVYEQYF
CDR3nt: TGTGCCAGCTCACCGGGACAGGGAGGGGTTTACGAGCAGTACTTC